The clone carrying this TCR beta chain was seen a few times. Its antigen is still unknown. One entry per CDR3 protein, called by TCRdb with MiXCR from the 5' RACE reads. Of just over 400,000 distinct CDR3 sequences in the sample, under 25% were seen once. The V and J ends lost 3 bases and 3 bases respectively, with 22 bases between them. This CDR3 is 18 amino acids long. These data originate in a study of T-cell memory formation after mild COVID-19. Study overall: Clusters were largely donor specific. General study findings and limits: A balance of CD4 and CD8 characterized clones contracting day 15 to 85, whereas later expanders leaned CD4+. CD4+ contracting clones lay mainly in CM and EM, CD8+ ones in EMRA. Memory from before infection featured some responding clones, which suggests cross-reactive memory joined.

The chain links TRBV12-3 or TRBV12-4 to TRBJ2-3; no clear D gene. Sample: PBMCs or a T cell subset sorted from them (not recorded which). This clonotype was sampled from an adult woman who had mild COVID-19 (a few samples of this study predate the infection). Cell type and time point are not known. The CDR3 here is CASSLSLVDWTATDTQYF. The CDR3 DNA reads TGTGCCAGCAGTTTGAGTCTAGTTGACTGGACGGCGACAGATACGCAGTATTTT.